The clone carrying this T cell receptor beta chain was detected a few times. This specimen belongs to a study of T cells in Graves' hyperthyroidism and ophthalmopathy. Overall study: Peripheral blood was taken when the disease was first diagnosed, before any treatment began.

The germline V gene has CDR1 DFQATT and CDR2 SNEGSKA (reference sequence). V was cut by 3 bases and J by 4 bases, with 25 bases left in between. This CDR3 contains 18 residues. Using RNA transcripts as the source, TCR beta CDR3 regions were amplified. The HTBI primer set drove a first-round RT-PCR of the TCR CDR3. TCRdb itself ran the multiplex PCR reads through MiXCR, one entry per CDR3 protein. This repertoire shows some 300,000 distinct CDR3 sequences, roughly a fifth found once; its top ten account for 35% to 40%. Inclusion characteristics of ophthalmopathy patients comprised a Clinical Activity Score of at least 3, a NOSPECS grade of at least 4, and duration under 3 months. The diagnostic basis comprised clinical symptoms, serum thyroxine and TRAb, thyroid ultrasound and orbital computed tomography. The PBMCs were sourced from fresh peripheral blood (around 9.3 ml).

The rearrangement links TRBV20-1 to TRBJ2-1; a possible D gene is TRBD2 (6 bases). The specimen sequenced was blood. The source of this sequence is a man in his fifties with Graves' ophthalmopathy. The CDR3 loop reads CSASLRPGRRIPYNEQFF. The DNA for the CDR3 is TGCAGTGCTAGTTTGCGGCCCGGGAGACGAATCCCTTACAATGAGCAGTTCTTC.